The source of this T cell receptor beta chain is a study of blood T cell repertoires in COVID-19. Overall study: Nucleic acid was either cDNA or gDNA, and it came from T cells, B-cell-depleted T cells, or PBMCs.

CDR1 is SGHAT and CDR2 is FQNNGV in the germline V gene. The CDR3 covers 19 residues. With 0 bases removed from V and 2 bases from J, the gap between germline ends came to 21 bases. In the authors' methods: Nucleated cell number was recorded as an estimate derived from reference gene primer amplification. Clones were sequenced by immunoSEQ multiplex PCR, and TCRdb holds only the in-frame ones, with some missing. The V and J calls and clone size are taken from that table; D and trimming were inferred from the DNA. Altogether under 200,000 clones are present, more than 90% being singletons, with the ten largest covering around 0.53%.

The sequence derives from a man aged 45-65 years with acute or convalescent COVID-19. This rearrangement joins TRBV11-2 to TRBJ2-3; D might be TRBD1 (5 bases). The source material was peripheral blood. The CDR3 nucleotides read TGTGCCAGCAGCTTAGAGGAGCCCGACAGAGTGTCTTACACAGATACGCAGTATTTT. Translated, it gives CASSLEEPDRVSYTDTQYF.